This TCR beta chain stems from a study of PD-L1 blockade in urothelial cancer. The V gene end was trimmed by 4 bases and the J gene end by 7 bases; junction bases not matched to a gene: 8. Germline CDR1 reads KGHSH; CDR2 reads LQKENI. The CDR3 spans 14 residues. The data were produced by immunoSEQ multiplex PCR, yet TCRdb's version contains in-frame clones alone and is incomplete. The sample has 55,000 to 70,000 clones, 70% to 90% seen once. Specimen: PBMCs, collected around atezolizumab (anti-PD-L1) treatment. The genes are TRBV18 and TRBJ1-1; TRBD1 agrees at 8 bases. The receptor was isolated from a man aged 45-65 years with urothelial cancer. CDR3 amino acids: CASSQARQGFEAFF. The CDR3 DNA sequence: TGTGCCAGCTCACAGGCGCGACAGGGGTTTGAAGCTTTCTTT.